The present entry profiles one TCR beta chain with its context. Unique molecular identifiers were used in preparing the TCRbeta library. TCRdb reprocessed the PCR reads via MiXCR and lists one record per CDR3 protein. Among 600,000 to 700,000 distinct CDR3 sequences listed, roughly 17% were seen once. These data are taken from a study of T-cell reconstitution after alpha-beta-depleted transplantation in children. V lost 1 base to trimming and J lost 9 bases, with 10 bases between them. The germline CDR1 and CDR2 sequences are SGHTA and FQGNSA. The CDR3 runs 13 residues. The chain is built from TRBV7-2 and TRBJ1-5; no firm D call. This clonotype originated in a human donor who donated a stem cell graft to a child with acute myeloid leukemia. Sequenced here: PBMCs from the stem cell graft donor, sampled from the stem cell graft. The CDR3: CASSLGAGWPQHF. For the CDR3, the DNA is TGTGCCAGCAGCTTAGGGGCCGGCTGGCCCCAGCATTTT. Together with reference TRBV7-2 and TRBJ1-5, the CDR3 gives the full variable domain: GAGVSQSPSNKVTEKGKDVELRCDPISGHTALYWYRQSLGQGLEFLIYFQGNSAPDKSGLPSDRFSAERTGGSVSTLTIQRTQQEDSAVYLCASSLGAGWPQHFGDGTRLSIL.